These 18 T cell receptor beta chains were all obtained from the same sample, sequenced in a study of T cells in Graves' hyperthyroidism and ophthalmopathy. What was amplified from RNA transcripts were TCR beta CDR3 regions. The TCR CDR3 first-round RT-PCR relied on the HTBI primer set. TCRdb re-called the multiplex PCR reads through MiXCR, storing one row per CDR3 protein. Of approximately 640,000 distinct CDR3 sequences listed, 16% are singletons. The source material was blood. These TCRs come from a woman aged 30 to 39 with Graves' hyperthyroidism.

This clonotype was picked up many times. This chain joins TRBV7-2 and TRBJ2-7; TRBD2 might be the D (7 bases). The V end lost 3 bases, the J end lost 6 bases, and 18 bases lay between the germline ends. Looked up from germline, CDR1 is SGHTA and CDR2 is FQGNSA. The CDR3 spans 15 residues. The CDR3 loop is CASSLGGALYFEQYF. The CDR3 nucleotides are TGTGCCAGCAGCTTGGGGGGGGCGCTTTATTTCGAGCAGTACTTC.

This clonotype showed up many times. The chain has TRBV7-2 and TRBJ1-1; D unclear. The CDR3 runs 12 residues. Between the trimmed V and J ends, which lost 7 bases and 4 bases, there was a span of 10 bases. CDR1 and CDR2 from the germline V gene are SGHTA and FQGNSA. CDR3: CASKFRTTEAFF. The DNA for the CDR3 is TGTGCCAGCAAGTTTAGGACCACTGAAGCTTTCTTT.

This clonotype showed up just a few times. The genes are TRBV19 and TRBJ2-7; D ambiguous. The germline V gene encodes CDR1 LNHDA and CDR2 SQIVND (reference sequence). This CDR3 region has 14 residues. V was trimmed by 4 bases and J by 2 bases, leaving 12 bases between them. This CDR3 is CASSTGIIAYEQYF. The CDR3 bases are TGTGCCAGTAGTACAGGCATCATCGCCTACGAGCAGTACTTC.

This clonotype was seen repeatedly, ten times or more. The gene calls are TRBV20-1 and TRBJ2-3, with TRBD1 as a possible D gene (6 bases). Trimming cost V 0 bases and J 5 bases, with 15 bases left between them. Germline V gene data show CDR1 as DFQATT and CDR2 as SNEGSKA (reference sequence). This CDR3 is built from 15 residues. The CDR3 bases are TGCAGTGCTAGAGATGGAGAGGGGGTTGGAGATACGCAGTATTTT. Translating gives CSARDGEGVGDTQYF.

This clonotype was recorded many times. The chain carries TRBV7-2 and TRBJ2-7; 8 positions match TRBD2. V was pared by 4 bases and J by 7 bases, with 9 bases of the junction left unmatched. The CDR3 length is 14 residues. CDR1 is SGHTA and CDR2 is FQGNSA in the germline V gene. The CDR3 DNA reads TGTGCCAGCAGCTCTCAAGCGGGAGTCAATGAGCAGTACTTC. Translating it yields CASSSQAGVNEQYF.

This clonotype was observed at least ten times. This chain connects TRBV2 to TRBJ1-2; D is uncertain. Germline V lookup: CDR1 SNHLY, CDR2 FYNNEI. The CDR3 runs 12 residues. The V gene lost 7 bases and the J gene lost 8 bases, with 14 bases spanning the gap. The CDR3 DNA is TGTGCCAGCAAGGAGGACTTGAGGGGCTACACCTTC. It is translated as CASKEDLRGYTF.

This clonotype appeared a few times. This chain uses TRBV19 with TRBJ1-1; TRBD1 matches at 10 bases. Trimming took 0 bases from V and 3 from J; bases not matched to a gene: 7. The V gene's germline CDR1 is LNHDA and CDR2 SQIVND (reference sequence). CDR3 length: 17 residues. The CDR3 loop reads CASSIDYRTGGDTEAFF. For the CDR3, the DNA is TGTGCCAGTAGTATAGACTACCGGACAGGGGGAGACACTGAAGCTTTCTTT.

This clonotype was recorded at least ten times. CDR3 sequence: CASSYRAGSTDTQYF. Written as DNA, the CDR3 is TGTGCCAGCAGTTATAGGGCAGGATCCACAGATACGCAGTATTTT. The chain has TRBV6-1 and TRBJ2-3; D call uncertain. The CDR3 is 15 residues long. The V gene lost 5 bases and the J gene lost 2 bases, with 14 bases spanning the gap. CDR1 MNHNS and CDR2 SASEGT come from the germline V gene.

This clonotype was seen at least ten times. This chain uses TRBV30 with TRBJ2-1; D gene unclear. Germline CDR1 and CDR2: GTSNPN and SVGIG (reference sequence). The V and J ends lost 0 bases and 6 bases respectively, with 15 bases between them. This CDR3 is built from 15 residues. This CDR3 reads CAWSVHSRLLNEQFF. The CDR3 nucleotides read TGTGCCTGGAGTGTACACTCCCGACTCCTCAATGAGCAGTTCTTC.

The sample holds many counts of this clonotype. V is TRBV7-2 and J is TRBJ2-5; TRBD1 agrees at 7 bases. This CDR3 region has 15 residues. Germline V lookup: CDR1 SGHTA, CDR2 FQGNSA. J gave up 5 bases and V 1 base, and 7 bases lay outside the gene matches. The CDR3 DNA reads TGTGCCAGCAGCTTAGTTAGGGGGCGAGGGGAGACCCAGTACTTC. Its translation: CASSLVRGRGETQYF.

In this sample, this clonotype turned up a few times. The rearrangement joins TRBV6-5 to TRBJ1-6, with D maybe TRBD1 (6 bases). Germline V gene lookup returns CDR1 MNHEY and CDR2 SVGAGI. The CDR3 is made up of 16 amino acids. The ends were cut back, 0 bases at V and 9 bases at J, with 15 bases in the middle. As DNA, the CDR3 is TGTGCCAGCAGTTACTCGAATGCGGGGGGCGGTTCACCCCTCCACTTT. This encodes CASSYSNAGGGSPLHF.

This clonotype was picked up many times. The genes are TRBV7-2 and TRBJ2-7; D might be TRBD1 (6 bases). The ends were cut back, 6 bases at V and 7 bases at J, with 22 bases in the middle. The CDR3 runs to 15 residues. Germline assignment: CDR1 SGHTA and CDR2 FQGNSA. The CDR3 reads CASRQDRTHRGEQYF. The CDR3 DNA sequence: TGTGCCAGCAGACAAGACAGGACCCACCGAGGGGAGCAGTACTTC.

This clonotype was observed many times. The CDR3 region is CASSLRGGPVSDTQYF. CDR3 sequence (DNA): TGCGCCAGCAGCCTTCGCGGGGGCCCCGTCTCCGATACGCAGTATTTT. V and J are TRBV5-1 and TRBJ2-3; weak D call: TRBD2 (7 bases). Trimming left V 4 bases short and J 6 bases short, with 21 bases between. This CDR3 has 16 amino acids. Germline V gene data show CDR1 as SGHRS and CDR2 as YFSETQ. Based on the CDR3 plus reference TRBV5-1 and TRBJ2-3, the full variable domain is KAGVTQTPRYLIKTRGQQVTLSCSPISGHRSVSWYQQTPGQGLQFLFEYFSETQRNKGNFPGRFSGRQFSNSRSEMNVSTLELGDSALYLCASSLRGGPVSDTQYFGPGTRLTVL.

This clonotype was observed a single time. The rearrangement links TRBV6-1 to TRBJ2-7; 9 nucleotides align to TRBD1. V was clipped by 6 bases and J by 1 base; unmatched bases: 7. The germline CDR1 and CDR2 sequences are MNHNS and SASEGT. The CDR3 runs to 15 residues. The CDR3 sequence is CASRSGTGWSYEQYF. DNA for the CDR3: TGTGCCAGCAGATCCGGGACAGGGTGGTCCTACGAGCAGTACTTC.

As for this clonotype: Being one base from a much bigger clone, this may be a read error. The chain combines TRBV30 with TRBJ1-1; D is unresolved. Germline V gene lookup returns CDR1 GTSNPN and CDR2 SVGIG (reference sequence). Trimming took off 0 bases at V and 4 bases at J, with 6 bases between the two ends. This CDR3 has 12 amino acids. The CDR3 loop is CAWSVSTTEAFF. The CDR3 nucleotides are TGTGCCTGGAGTGTCTCCACCACTGAAGCTTTCTTT.

This clonotype was seen at least ten times. This rearrangement joins TRBV7-2 to TRBJ2-2, with D possibly being TRBD1 (6 bases). Germline lookup yields CDR1 SGHTA and CDR2 FQGNSA. The CDR3 totals 13 residues. V lost 5 bases and J lost 6, with 10 bases in between. CDR3 bases: TGTGCCAGCAGCCAGGGACAATCCGGGGAGCTGTTTTTT. Translating it yields CASSQGQSGELFF.

Only a few counts were recorded for this clonotype. V gene TRBV24-1 combines with J gene TRBJ1-2; 10 bases match TRBD1. The CDR3 consists of 16 residues. Germline CDR1 and CDR2: KGHDR and SFDVKD. The V gene end was trimmed by 5 bases and the J gene end by 2 bases; junction bases not matched to a gene: 7. As DNA, the CDR3 is TGTGCCACCAGTGGGACACCGGGACAGGGGAACTATGGCTACACCTTC. Translation: CATSGTPGQGNYGYTF.

Note on this clonotype: The junction departs from the called germline gene at one end, perhaps through a read error. This chain uses TRBV7-3 with TRBJ1-2, with D perhaps matching TRBD1 (5 bases). The CDR3 runs 13 residues. The germline CDR1 and CDR2 sequences are SGHTA and FQGTGA. The DNA for the CDR3 is TGCGCCAGCAGCCAAGGACTCTGGGACGGCTACACCTTC. Translating gives CASSQGLWDGYTF.